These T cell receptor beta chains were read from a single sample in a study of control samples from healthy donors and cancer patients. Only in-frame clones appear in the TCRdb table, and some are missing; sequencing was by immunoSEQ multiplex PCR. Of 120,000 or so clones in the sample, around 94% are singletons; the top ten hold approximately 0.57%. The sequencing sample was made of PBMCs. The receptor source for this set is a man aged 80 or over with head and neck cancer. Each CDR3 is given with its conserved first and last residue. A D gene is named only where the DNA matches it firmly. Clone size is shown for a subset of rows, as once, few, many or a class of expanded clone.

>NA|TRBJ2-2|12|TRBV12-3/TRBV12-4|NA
TGTGCCAGCAGTAATGTGGGCGGGGAGCTGTTTTTT
CASSNVGGELFF
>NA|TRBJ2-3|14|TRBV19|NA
TGTGCCAGTAGTCTTGGACCCGACACAGATACGCAGTATTTT
CASSLGPDTDTQYF
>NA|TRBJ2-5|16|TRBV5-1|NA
TGCGCCAGCAGCTTGGGGTACGGGCAGATCCAAGAGACCCAGTACTTC
CASSLGYGQIQETQYF
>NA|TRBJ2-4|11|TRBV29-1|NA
TGCAGCGTCGGGGAGATATACATTCAGTACTTC
CSVGEIYIQYF
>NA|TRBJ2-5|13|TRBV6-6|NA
TGTGCCAGCAGTTACGTTAGCCCAGAGACCCAGTACTTC
CASSYVSPETQYF
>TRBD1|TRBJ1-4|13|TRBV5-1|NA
TGCGCCAGCAGCTTACAAGGGGGCGAAAAACTGTTTTTT
CASSLQGGEKLFF
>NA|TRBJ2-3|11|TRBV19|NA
TGTGCCAGTAGTATTTCGGATACGCAGTATTTT
CASSISDTQYF
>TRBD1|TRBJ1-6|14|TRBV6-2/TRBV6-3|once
TGTGCCAGCAGCCCTGGACAGGGAAAATCACCCCTCCACTTT
CASSPGQGKSPLHF
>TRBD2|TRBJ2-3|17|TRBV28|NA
TGTGCCAGCAGTTTATGGGCTAGCGGGAGTAACGTAGATACGCAGTATTTT
CASSLWASGSNVDTQYF
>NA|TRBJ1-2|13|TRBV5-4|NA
TGTGCCAGCAGCTTGGAGGGGATTGCCGGCTACACCTTC
CASSLEGIAGYTF
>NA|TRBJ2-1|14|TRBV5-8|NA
TGTGCCAGCAGCTTTGAGCGGGTCTACAATGAGCAGTTCTTC
CASSFERVYNEQFF
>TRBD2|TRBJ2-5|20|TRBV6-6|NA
TGTGCCAGCAGTCCCGGAGGACAGTGGACTAGCTGGCGGGTTCAAGAGACCCAGTACTTC
CASSPGGQWTSWRVQETQYF
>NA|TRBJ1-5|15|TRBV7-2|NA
TGTGCCAGCAGCTCCGGGCCCGGAGGCAATCAGCCCCAGCATTTT
CASSSGPGGNQPQHF
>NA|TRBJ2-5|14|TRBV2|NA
TGTGCCAGCAGGACGGGGCCAGGGGTGGAGACCCAGTACTTC
CASRTGPGVETQYF
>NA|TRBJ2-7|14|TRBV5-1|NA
TGCGCCAGCAGCCCTGGGGGGCAGGGCTACGAGCAGTACTTC
CASSPGGQGYEQYF
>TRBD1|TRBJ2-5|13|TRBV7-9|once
TGTGCCAGCAGCCGGGGACAGGGAGAGACCCAGTACTTC
CASSRGQGETQYF
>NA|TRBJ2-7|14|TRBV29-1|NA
TGCAGCGTAGCCGGGCAAGGACACAACTACGAGCAGTACTTC
CSVAGQGHNYEQYF
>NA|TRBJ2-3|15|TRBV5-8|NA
TGTGCCAGCAGCTTTAGAAGTTTGGCCACAGATACGCAGTATTTT
CASSFRSLATDTQYF
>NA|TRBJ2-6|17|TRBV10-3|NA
TGTGCCATCAGTGACTTGGCGGTTAGCTCTGGGGCCAACGTCCTGACTTTC
CAISDLAVSSGANVLTF
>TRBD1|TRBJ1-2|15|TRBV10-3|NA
TGTGCCATCAGTGTGACGACAGGGTTCGACTATGGCTACACCTTC
CAISVTTGFDYGYTF
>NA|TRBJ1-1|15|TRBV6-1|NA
TGTGCCAGCAGTGAAGCGTTAAAGGCAAACACTGAAGCTTTCTTT
CASSEALKANTEAFF
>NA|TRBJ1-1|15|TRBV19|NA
TGTGCCAGTAGTATCTTGTCGGGCCAGAACACTGAAGCTTTCTTT
CASSILSGQNTEAFF
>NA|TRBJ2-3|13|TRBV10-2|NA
TGCGCCAGCATGGTAGCGGGCACAGATACGCAGTATTTT
CASMVAGTDTQYF
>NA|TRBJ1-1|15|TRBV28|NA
TGTGCCAGCACTATTGCAGGGCTAGGGAACACTGAAGCTTTCTTT
CASTIAGLGNTEAFF